This T cell receptor (beta chain) was observed in a study of blood T cell repertoires in COVID-19. Study at large: COVID-19 samples from acute and convalescent phases originated in the United States, Italy and Spain.

This CDR3 spans 14 amino acids. V shed 9 bases, J shed 7 bases, and the junction held 13 bases outside the gene matches. Germline V gives CDR1 SGHRS, CDR2 YFSETQ. Repertoires were generated with immunoSEQ multiplex PCR, while TCRdb's copy carries only in-frame clones and drops some. The data contain 250,000 to 300,000 clones, approximately 93% of them singletons. Sequencing was performed on peripheral blood. The rearrangement uses TRBV5-1 and TRBJ2-1, with 7 bases that match TRBD1. This sequence was found in a woman aged 30 to 39 with COVID-19, enrolled during active disease. CDR3 protein: CANLRTGPTNEQFF. As DNA, the CDR3 is TGCGCCAACCTACGGACAGGTCCAACGAATGAGCAGTTCTTC.